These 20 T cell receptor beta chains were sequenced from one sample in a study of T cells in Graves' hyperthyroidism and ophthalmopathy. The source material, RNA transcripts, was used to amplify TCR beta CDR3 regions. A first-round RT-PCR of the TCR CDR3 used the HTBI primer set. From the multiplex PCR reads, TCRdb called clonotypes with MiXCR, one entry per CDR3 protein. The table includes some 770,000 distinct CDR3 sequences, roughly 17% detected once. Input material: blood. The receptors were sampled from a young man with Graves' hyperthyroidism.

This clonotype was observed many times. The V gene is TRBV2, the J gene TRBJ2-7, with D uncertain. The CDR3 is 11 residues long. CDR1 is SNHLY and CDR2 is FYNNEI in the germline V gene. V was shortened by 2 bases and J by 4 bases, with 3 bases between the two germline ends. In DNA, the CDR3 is TGTGCCAGCAGTGAATGGTACGAGCAGTACTTC. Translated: CASSEWYEQYF. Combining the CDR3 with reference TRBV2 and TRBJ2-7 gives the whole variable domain EPEVTQTPSHQVTQMGQEVILRCVPISNHLYFYWYRQILGQKVEFLVSFYNNEISEKSEIFDDQFSVERPDGSNFTLKIRSTKLEDSAMYFCASSEWYEQYFGPGTRLTVT.

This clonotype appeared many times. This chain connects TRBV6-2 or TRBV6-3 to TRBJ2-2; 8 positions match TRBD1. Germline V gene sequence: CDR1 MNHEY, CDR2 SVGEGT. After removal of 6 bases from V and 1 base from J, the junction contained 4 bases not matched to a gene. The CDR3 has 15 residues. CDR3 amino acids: CASSRTGWNTGELFF. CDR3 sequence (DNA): TGTGCCAGCAGCCGGACAGGGTGGAACACCGGGGAGCTGTTTTTT.

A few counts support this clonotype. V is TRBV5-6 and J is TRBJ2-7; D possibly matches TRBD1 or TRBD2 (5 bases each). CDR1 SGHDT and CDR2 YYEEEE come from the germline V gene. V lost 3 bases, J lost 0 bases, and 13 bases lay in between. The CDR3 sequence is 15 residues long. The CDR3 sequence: CASSSPGRSSYEQYF. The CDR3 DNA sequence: TGTGCCAGCAGCTCGCCGGGACGGAGCTCCTACGAGCAGTACTTC. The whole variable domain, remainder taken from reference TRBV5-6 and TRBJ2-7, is DAGVTQSPTHLIKTRGQQVTLRCSPKSGHDTVSWYQQALGQGPQFIFQYYEEEERQRGNFPDRFSGHQFPNYSSELNVNALLLGDSALYLCASSSPGRSSYEQYFGPGTRLTVT.

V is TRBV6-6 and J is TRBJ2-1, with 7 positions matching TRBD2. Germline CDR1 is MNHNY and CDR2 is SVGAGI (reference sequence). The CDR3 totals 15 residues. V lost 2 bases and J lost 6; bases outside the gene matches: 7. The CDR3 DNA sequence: TGTGCCAGCAGTTACGGGGCGGGAGTCGGCAATGAGCAGTTCTTC. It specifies CASSYGAGVGNEQFF.

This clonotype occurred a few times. CDR3 residues: CASSRHGATYEQYF. The CDR3 DNA follows: TGTGCCAGCAGTCGACACGGCGCGACCTACGAGCAGTACTTC. The chain is built from TRBV6-1 and TRBJ2-7; D is ambiguous. Between the trimmed V and J ends, which lost 5 bases and 2 bases, there was a span of 13 bases. CDR1 MNHNS and CDR2 SASEGT come from the germline V gene. CDR3 length equals 14 residues.

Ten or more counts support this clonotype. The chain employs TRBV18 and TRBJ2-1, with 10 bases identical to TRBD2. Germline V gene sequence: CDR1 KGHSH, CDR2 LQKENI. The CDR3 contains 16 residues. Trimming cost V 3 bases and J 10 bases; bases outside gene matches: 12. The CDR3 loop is CASSPYRTSGSGEQFF. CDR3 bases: TGTGCCAGCTCACCTTACCGGACTAGCGGTTCTGGCGAGCAGTTCTTC.

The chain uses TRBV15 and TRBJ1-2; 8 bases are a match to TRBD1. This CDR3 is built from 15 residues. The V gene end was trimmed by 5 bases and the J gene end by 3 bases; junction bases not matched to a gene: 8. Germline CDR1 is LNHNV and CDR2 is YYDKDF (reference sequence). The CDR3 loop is CATSPTGQGDYGYTF. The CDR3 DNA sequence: TGTGCCACCAGCCCTACCGGACAGGGTGACTATGGCTACACCTTC.

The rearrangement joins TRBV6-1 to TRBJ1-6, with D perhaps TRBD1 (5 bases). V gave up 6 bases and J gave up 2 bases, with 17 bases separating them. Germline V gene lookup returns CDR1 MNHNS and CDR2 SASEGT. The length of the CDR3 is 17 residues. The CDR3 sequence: CASSRYRGTPYNSPLHF. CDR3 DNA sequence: TGTGCCAGCAGCCGTTACCGCGGGACCCCCTATAATTCACCCCTCCACTTT.

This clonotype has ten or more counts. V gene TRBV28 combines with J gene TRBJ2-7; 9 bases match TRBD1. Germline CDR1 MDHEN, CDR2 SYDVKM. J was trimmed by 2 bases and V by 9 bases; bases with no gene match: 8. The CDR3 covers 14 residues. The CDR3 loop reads CASKGGDRAYEQYF. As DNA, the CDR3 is TGTGCCAGTAAAGGCGGGGACAGGGCCTACGAGCAGTACTTC.

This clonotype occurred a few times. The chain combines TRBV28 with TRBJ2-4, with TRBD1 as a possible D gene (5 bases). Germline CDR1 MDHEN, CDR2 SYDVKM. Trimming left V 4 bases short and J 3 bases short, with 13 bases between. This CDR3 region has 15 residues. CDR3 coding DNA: TGTGCCAGCAGTTACCCGGTAGGGGACAAAAACATTCAGTACTTC. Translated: CASSYPVGDKNIQYF.

CDR3 protein: CSVGGARYTGELFF. In DNA, the CDR3 is TGCAGCGTTGGAGGGGCGCGGTACACCGGGGAGCTGTTTTTT. The V gene is TRBV29-1, the J gene TRBJ2-2; D tentatively reads TRBD1 or TRBD2 (5 bases each). V lost 4 bases, J lost 3 bases, and 12 bases lay in between. Germline V gene data show CDR1 as SQVTM and CDR2 as ANQGSEA. The CDR3 is 14 residues long.

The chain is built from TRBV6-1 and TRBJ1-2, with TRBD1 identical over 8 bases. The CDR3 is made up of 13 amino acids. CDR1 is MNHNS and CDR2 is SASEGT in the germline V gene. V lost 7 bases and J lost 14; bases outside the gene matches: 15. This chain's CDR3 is CASTPPDRALFTF. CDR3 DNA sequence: TGTGCCAGCACCCCGCCGGACAGGGCGTTATTTACCTTC.

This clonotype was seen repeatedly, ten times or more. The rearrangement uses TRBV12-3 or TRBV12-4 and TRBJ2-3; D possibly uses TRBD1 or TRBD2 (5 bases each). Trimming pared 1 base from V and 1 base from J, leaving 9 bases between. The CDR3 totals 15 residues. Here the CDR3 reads CASSLVVGRTDTQYF. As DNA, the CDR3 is TGTGCCAGCAGTTTAGTGGTGGGACGCACAGATACGCAGTATTTT.

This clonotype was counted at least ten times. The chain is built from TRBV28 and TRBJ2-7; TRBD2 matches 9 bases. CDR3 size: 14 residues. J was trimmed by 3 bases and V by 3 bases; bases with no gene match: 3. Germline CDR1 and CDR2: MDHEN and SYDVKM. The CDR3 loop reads CASSFAGGDYEQYF. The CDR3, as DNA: TGTGCCAGCAGTTTTGCGGGAGGGGACTACGAGCAGTACTTC.

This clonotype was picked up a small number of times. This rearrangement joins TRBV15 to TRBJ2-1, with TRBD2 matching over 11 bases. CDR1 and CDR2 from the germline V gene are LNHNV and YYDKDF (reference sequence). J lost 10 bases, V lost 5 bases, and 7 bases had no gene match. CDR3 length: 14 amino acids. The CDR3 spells CATSSLAGVGEQFF. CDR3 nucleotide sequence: TGTGCCACCAGCTCACTAGCGGGAGTGGGGGAGCAGTTCTTC.

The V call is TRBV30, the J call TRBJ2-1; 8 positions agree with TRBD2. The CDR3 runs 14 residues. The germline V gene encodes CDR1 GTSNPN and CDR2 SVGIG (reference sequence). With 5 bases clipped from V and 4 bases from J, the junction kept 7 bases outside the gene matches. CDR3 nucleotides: TGTGCCTGGTGTCGCGGGAGGTCGTACAATGAGCAGTTCTTC. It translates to CAWCRGRSYNEQFF.

CDR3 sequence reads: CASSLWGPPNEQFF. The DNA for the CDR3 is TGTGCCAGCAGCCTCTGGGGCCCACCCAATGAGCAGTTCTTC. This chain links TRBV6-2 or TRBV6-3 with TRBJ2-1; D perhaps matches TRBD1 (5 bases). V was pared by 6 bases and J by 6 bases, with 15 bases between. The CDR3 runs to 14 residues. Looked up from germline, CDR1 is MNHEY and CDR2 is SVGEGT.

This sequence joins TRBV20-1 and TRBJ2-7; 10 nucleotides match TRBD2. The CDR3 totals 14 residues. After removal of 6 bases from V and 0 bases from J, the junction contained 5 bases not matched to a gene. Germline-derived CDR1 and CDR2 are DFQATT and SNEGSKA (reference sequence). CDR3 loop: CSAPAGGSSYEQYF. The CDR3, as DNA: TGCAGTGCGCCAGCGGGAGGGAGCTCCTACGAGCAGTACTTC.

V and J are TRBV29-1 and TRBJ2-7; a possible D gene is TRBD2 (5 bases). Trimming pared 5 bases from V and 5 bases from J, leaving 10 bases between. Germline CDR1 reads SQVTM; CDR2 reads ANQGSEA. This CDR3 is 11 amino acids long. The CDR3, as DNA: TGCAGCGTTTTAGCGTCCCACGAGCAGTACTTC. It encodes CSVLASHEQYF.

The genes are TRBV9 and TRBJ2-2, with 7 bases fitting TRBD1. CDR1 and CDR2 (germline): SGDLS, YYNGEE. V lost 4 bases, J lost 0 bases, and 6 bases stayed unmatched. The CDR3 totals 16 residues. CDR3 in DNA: TGTGCCAGCAGCCCAGGGGACAGACCGAACACCGGGGAGCTGTTTTTT. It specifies CASSPGDRPNTGELFF. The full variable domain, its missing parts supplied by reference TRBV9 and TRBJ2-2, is DSGVTQTPKHLITATGQRVTLRCSPRSGDLSVYWYQQSLDQGLQFLIQYYNGEERAKGNILERFSAQQFPDLHSELNLSSLELGDSALYFCASSPGDRPNTGELFFGEGSRLTVL.